A selection of T cell receptor beta chains follows, all from one sample in a study of beta chain features in type 1 diabetes. Sequenced by immunoSEQ multiplex PCR; TCRdb stores in-frame clones only, minus some. The sample has under 350,000 clones; around an eighth are singletons. The sample consisted of naive CD4+ T cells from blood. The receptors derive from a man aged 30-40 years with type 1 diabetes. Both conserved end residues are part of each CDR3. The D gene is left open where the match is weak. Where a row states a size, it is once, few, many or the class of an expanded clone; other rows omit it.

d_call: TRBD1
v_call: TRBV2
j_call: TRBJ2-7
clone_size: .
cdr3_nt: TGTGCCAGCAGCGAGGACAGGGGAGCCTCCTACGAGCAGTACTTC
cdr3_aa: CASSEDRGASYEQYF

d_call: TRBD2
v_call: TRBV7-2
j_call: TRBJ2-5
clone_size: few
cdr3_nt: TGTGCCAGCAGCGCCGCCTCAGCGGGACACCAAGAGACCCAGTACTTC
cdr3_aa: CASSAASAGHQETQYF

d_call: TRBD1
v_call: TRBV29-1
j_call: TRBJ2-2
clone_size: .
cdr3_nt: TGCAGCGCTCTGGGGGGGGACAGGGGGCGGTTGGCCACCGGGGAGCTGTTTTTT
cdr3_aa: CSALGGDRGRLATGELFF

d_call: .
v_call: TRBV7-9
j_call: TRBJ2-3
clone_size: .
cdr3_nt: TGTGCCAGCAGCAGGGTTCTATCACAGGGTAGAACAGATACGCAGTATTTT
cdr3_aa: CASSRVLSQGRTDTQYF

d_call: .
v_call: TRBV18
j_call: TRBJ2-7
clone_size: few
cdr3_nt: TGTGCCAGCTCACCATCCGGAGGGCCTAGCGAGCAGTACTTC
cdr3_aa: CASSPSGGPSEQYF

d_call: .
v_call: TRBV28
j_call: TRBJ2-7
clone_size: few
cdr3_nt: TGTGCCAGCATCCACGCAGGGGGGTACGAGCAGTACTTC
cdr3_aa: CASIHAGGYEQYF

d_call: TRBD1
v_call: TRBV2
j_call: TRBJ2-1
clone_size: few
cdr3_nt: TGTGCCAGCAGTAAAAGCCGATCGGGACAGACCAATGAGCAGTTCTTC
cdr3_aa: CASSKSRSGQTNEQFF

d_call: .
v_call: TRBV7-9
j_call: TRBJ2-7
clone_size: .
cdr3_nt: TGTGCCAGCAGCTTAGCGGAGGGTCCCCTCAACGAGCAGTACTTC
cdr3_aa: CASSLAEGPLNEQYF

d_call: TRBD1
v_call: TRBV15
j_call: TRBJ1-4
clone_size: few
cdr3_nt: TGTGCCACCAGCAACAGGGGGAACGAGGATGAAAAACTGTTTTTT
cdr3_aa: CATSNRGNEDEKLFF

d_call: .
v_call: TRBV5-6
j_call: TRBJ2-1
clone_size: few
cdr3_nt: TGTGCCAGCAGCTTGGCCTTGGAGGTAGAGGGCAATGAGCAGTTCTTC
cdr3_aa: CASSLALEVEGNEQFF

d_call: TRBD2
v_call: TRBV18
j_call: TRBJ2-5
clone_size: .
cdr3_nt: TGTGCCAGCTCACCCTTTAGCGGGAACCAAGAGACCCAGTACTTC
cdr3_aa: CASSPFSGNQETQYF

d_call: .
v_call: TRBV7-3
j_call: TRBJ2-6
clone_size: few
cdr3_nt: TGTGCCAGCAGCCTGGGGGGCTCTGGGGCCAACGTCCTGACTTTC
cdr3_aa: CASSLGGSGANVLTF

d_call: .
v_call: TRBV28
j_call: TRBJ2-7
clone_size: few
cdr3_nt: TGTGCCAGCAGTTTGGTCCGAACCACGGCCTACGAGCAGTACTTC
cdr3_aa: CASSLVRTTAYEQYF

d_call: .
v_call: TRBV5-1
j_call: TRBJ2-2
clone_size: once
cdr3_nt: TGCGCCAGCAGCTACACGAACACCGGGGAGCTGTTTTTT
cdr3_aa: CASSYTNTGELFF

d_call: TRBD2
v_call: TRBV9
j_call: TRBJ2-7
clone_size: .
cdr3_nt: TGTGCCAGCAGCTCAGGCGCTAGCGGTACCTACGAGCAGTACTTC
cdr3_aa: CASSSGASGTYEQYF

d_call: .
v_call: TRBV18
j_call: TRBJ2-1
clone_size: few
cdr3_nt: TGTGCCAGCTCATCAGACCCCTGGAGCTCCTACAATGAGCAGTTCTTC
cdr3_aa: CASSSDPWSSYNEQFF

d_call: TRBD1
v_call: TRBV6-6
j_call: TRBJ1-1
clone_size: few
cdr3_nt: TGTGCCAGCAGTTTTATACAGGGGGGGCTGAACACTGAAGCTTTCTTT
cdr3_aa: CASSFIQGGLNTEAFF

d_call: TRBD2
v_call: TRBV19
j_call: TRBJ2-1
clone_size: .
cdr3_nt: TGTGCCAGTAGTGCCAGCGGGAGATGGGATGAGCAGTTCTTC
cdr3_aa: CASSASGRWDEQFF

d_call: .
v_call: TRBV4-1
j_call: TRBJ2-6
clone_size: .
cdr3_nt: TGCGCCAGCAGCCCCCCCGGGGCTGGGGCCAACGTCCTGACTTTC
cdr3_aa: CASSPPGAGANVLTF

d_call: .
v_call: TRBV5-1
j_call: TRBJ2-7
clone_size: few
cdr3_nt: TGCGCCAGCAGCTTGACTTCGGGGTCCTACGAGCAGTACTTC
cdr3_aa: CASSLTSGSYEQYF

d_call: TRBD1
v_call: TRBV18
j_call: TRBJ1-1
clone_size: .
cdr3_nt: TGTGCCAGCTCACCCCCGGGGACAGTAGAACTTGAAGCTTTCTTT
cdr3_aa: CASSPPGTVELEAFF

d_call: TRBD2
v_call: TRBV29-1
j_call: TRBJ2-1
clone_size: many
cdr3_nt: TGCAGCGCGTTAGCGGGAGGGTACAATGAGCAGTTCTTC
cdr3_aa: CSALAGGYNEQFF

d_call: TRBD2
v_call: TRBV5-1
j_call: TRBJ2-7
clone_size: .
cdr3_nt: TGCGCCAGCAGCTTAATTAGCGGGTCCTACGAGCAGTACTTC
cdr3_aa: CASSLISGSYEQYF

d_call: .
v_call: TRBV4-2
j_call: TRBJ1-5
clone_size: .
cdr3_nt: TGTGCCAGCAGCCAAGATAAGGGAGGAGGCAATCAGCCCCAGCATTTT
cdr3_aa: CASSQDKGGGNQPQHF

d_call: .
v_call: TRBV6-5
j_call: TRBJ1-2
clone_size: .
cdr3_nt: TGTGCCAGCAGCCTCACCTGGGCAGGGTATGGCTACACCTTC
cdr3_aa: CASSLTWAGYGYTF

d_call: TRBD2
v_call: TRBV7-9
j_call: TRBJ2-5
clone_size: few
cdr3_nt: TGTGCCAGCAGCTTAGGAAGCGGGAGAGCTCAAGAGACCCAGTACTTC
cdr3_aa: CASSLGSGRAQETQYF

d_call: .
v_call: TRBV11-2
j_call: TRBJ2-7
clone_size: few
cdr3_nt: TGTGCCAGCAGCTACCCCGGGATTTCGGGCTACGAGCAGTACTTC
cdr3_aa: CASSYPGISGYEQYF

d_call: TRBD2
v_call: TRBV7-2
j_call: TRBJ2-7
clone_size: few
cdr3_nt: TGTGCCAGCAGCTTACGACTAGCGGGAGGAGAGCAGTACTTC
cdr3_aa: CASSLRLAGGEQYF

d_call: .
v_call: TRBV28
j_call: TRBJ1-2
clone_size: .
cdr3_nt: TGTGCCAGCAGTTCAGGACAGAACTATGGCTACACCTTC
cdr3_aa: CASSSGQNYGYTF

d_call: TRBD1
v_call: TRBV28
j_call: TRBJ2-1
clone_size: .
cdr3_nt: TGTGCCAGCACCTCCCCTGAGGGACAGGGGCACAATGAGCAGTTCTTC
cdr3_aa: CASTSPEGQGHNEQFF

d_call: .
v_call: TRBV4-3
j_call: TRBJ2-1
clone_size: .
cdr3_nt: TGCGCCAGCAGCCAAGATGGAGATTCCTACAATGAGCAGTTCTTC
cdr3_aa: CASSQDGDSYNEQFF

d_call: .
v_call: TRBV28
j_call: TRBJ2-1
clone_size: .
cdr3_nt: TGTGCCAGCAGTTCCCCCGCGGACAATGAGCAGTTCTTC
cdr3_aa: CASSSPADNEQFF

d_call: TRBD2
v_call: TRBV14
j_call: TRBJ2-1
clone_size: few
cdr3_nt: TGTGCCAGCAGCCGAAGGCTAGCGGGCGTCTACAATGAGCAGTTCTTC
cdr3_aa: CASSRRLAGVYNEQFF

d_call: .
v_call: TRBV28
j_call: TRBJ2-1
clone_size: .
cdr3_nt: TGTGCCAGCAGTTTAAGCGATGAGCAGTTCTTC
cdr3_aa: CASSLSDEQFF

d_call: TRBD2
v_call: TRBV11-2
j_call: TRBJ2-1
clone_size: few
cdr3_nt: TGTGCCAGCAGCCCCGGGCTAGCGGGGCCTCGGGGACGTGAGCAGTTCTTC
cdr3_aa: CASSPGLAGPRGREQFF

d_call: .
v_call: TRBV5-1
j_call: TRBJ2-7
clone_size: few
cdr3_nt: TGCGCCAGCAGCGCGGACAGTTCCTACGAGCAGTACTTC
cdr3_aa: CASSADSSYEQYF

d_call: .
v_call: TRBV30
j_call: TRBJ1-1
clone_size: .
cdr3_nt: TGTGCCTTTTCCAGGGGCCACACTGAAGCTTTCTTT
cdr3_aa: CAFSRGHTEAFF

d_call: TRBD2
v_call: TRBV18
j_call: TRBJ2-1
clone_size: few
cdr3_nt: TGTGCCAGCTCACTGGGACTAGCGGGAGGGCTCAGCGACAATGAGCAGTTCTTC
cdr3_aa: CASSLGLAGGLSDNEQFF

d_call: TRBD2
v_call: TRBV11-2
j_call: TRBJ2-1
clone_size: few
cdr3_nt: TGTGCCAGCAGGACAATAGCGGGAGACCACAATGAGCAGTTCTTC
cdr3_aa: CASRTIAGDHNEQFF

d_call: TRBD1
v_call: TRBV7-9
j_call: TRBJ2-5
clone_size: few
cdr3_nt: TGTGCCAGCGCTTCCGGGACAGGCATAGGAGAGACCCAGTACTTC
cdr3_aa: CASASGTGIGETQYF

d_call: .
v_call: TRBV30
j_call: TRBJ1-2
clone_size: few
cdr3_nt: TGTGCCTGGAGTCCAGGAGGGGATGGCTACACCTTC
cdr3_aa: CAWSPGGDGYTF

d_call: TRBD1
v_call: TRBV18
j_call: TRBJ2-1
clone_size: once
cdr3_nt: TGTGCCAGCTCATTTGGGACAGGGCTAGACAATGAGCAGTTCTTC
cdr3_aa: CASSFGTGLDNEQFF

d_call: TRBD1
v_call: TRBV7-2
j_call: TRBJ2-1
clone_size: few
cdr3_nt: TGTGCCAGCAGCTTAGGGTCTTGGCAGGGGGTCGTTGAGCAGTTCTTC
cdr3_aa: CASSLGSWQGVVEQFF

d_call: .
v_call: TRBV2
j_call: TRBJ1-1
clone_size: few
cdr3_nt: TGTGCTATCCACAGGGAGATGAACACTGAAGCTTTCTTT
cdr3_aa: CAIHREMNTEAFF

d_call: .
v_call: TRBV6-1
j_call: TRBJ2-2
clone_size: few
cdr3_nt: TGTGCCAGCAGTGAACGGCACTACCCCGTCACCGGGGAGCTGTTTTTT
cdr3_aa: CASSERHYPVTGELFF

d_call: TRBD1
v_call: TRBV7-9
j_call: TRBJ1-1
clone_size: .
cdr3_nt: TGTGCCAGCAGCTTACAGGGGGGGAACACTGAAGCTTTCTTT
cdr3_aa: CASSLQGGNTEAFF

d_call: .
v_call: TRBV5-1
j_call: TRBJ2-7
clone_size: .
cdr3_nt: TGCGCCAGCAGCCACCCGTCGAGTCCCGAGCAGTACTTC
cdr3_aa: CASSHPSSPEQYF

d_call: .
v_call: TRBV30
j_call: TRBJ2-2
clone_size: .
cdr3_nt: TGTGCCTGGAGTCCCCATCCGCAGGGGATCACCGGGGAGCTGTTTTTT
cdr3_aa: CAWSPHPQGITGELFF

d_call: .
v_call: TRBV9
j_call: TRBJ1-3
clone_size: few
cdr3_nt: TGTGCCAGCAGCGTAGACAGCTCTGGAAACACCATATATTTT
cdr3_aa: CASSVDSSGNTIYF

d_call: .
v_call: TRBV18
j_call: TRBJ2-1
clone_size: few
cdr3_nt: TGTGCCAGCTCACCCCGACAGCCCAATGAGCAGTTCTTC
cdr3_aa: CASSPRQPNEQFF

d_call: .
v_call: TRBV10-3
j_call: TRBJ1-5
clone_size: few
cdr3_nt: TGTGCCATCAGACCTGACGGGGATCAGCCCCAGCATTTT
cdr3_aa: CAIRPDGDQPQHF

d_call: .
v_call: TRBV29-1
j_call: TRBJ1-5
clone_size: .
cdr3_nt: TGCAGCGTCACGGAAGGGGAAAGCAATCAGCCCCAGCATTTT
cdr3_aa: CSVTEGESNQPQHF